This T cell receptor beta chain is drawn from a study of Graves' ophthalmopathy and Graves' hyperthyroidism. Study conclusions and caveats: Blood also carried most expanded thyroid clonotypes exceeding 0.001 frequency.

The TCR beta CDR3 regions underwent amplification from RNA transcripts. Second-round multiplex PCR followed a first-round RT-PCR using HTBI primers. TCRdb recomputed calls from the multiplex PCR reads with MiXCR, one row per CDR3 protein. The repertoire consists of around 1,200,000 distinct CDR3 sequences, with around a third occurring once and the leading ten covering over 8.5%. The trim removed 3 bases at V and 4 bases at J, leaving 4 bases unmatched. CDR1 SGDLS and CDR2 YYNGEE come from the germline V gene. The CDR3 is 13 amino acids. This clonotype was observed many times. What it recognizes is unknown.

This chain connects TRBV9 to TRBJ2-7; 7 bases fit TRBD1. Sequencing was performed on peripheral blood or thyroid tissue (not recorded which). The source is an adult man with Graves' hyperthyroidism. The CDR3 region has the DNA TGTGCCAGCAGCGCGGGACAGCAATACGAGCAGTACTTC. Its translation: CASSAGQQYEQYF.